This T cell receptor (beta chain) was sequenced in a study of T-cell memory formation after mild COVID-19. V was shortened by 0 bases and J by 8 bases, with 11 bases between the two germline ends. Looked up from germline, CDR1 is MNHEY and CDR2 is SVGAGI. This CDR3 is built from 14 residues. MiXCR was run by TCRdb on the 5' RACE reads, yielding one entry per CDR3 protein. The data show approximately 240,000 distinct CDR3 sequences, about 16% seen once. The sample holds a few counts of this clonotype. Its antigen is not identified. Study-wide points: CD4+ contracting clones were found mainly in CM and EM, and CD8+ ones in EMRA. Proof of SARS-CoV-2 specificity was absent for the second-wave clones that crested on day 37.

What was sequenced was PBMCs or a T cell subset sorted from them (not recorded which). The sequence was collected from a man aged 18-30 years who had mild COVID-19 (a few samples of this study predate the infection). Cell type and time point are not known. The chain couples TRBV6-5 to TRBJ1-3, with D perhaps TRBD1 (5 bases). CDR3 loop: CASSYSAGPDTIYF. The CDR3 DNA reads TGTGCCAGCAGTTACTCGGCAGGGCCAGACACCATATATTTT.